This TCR beta chain is from a study of a mutant IDH1 vaccine in newly diagnosed glioma. Sequencing was performed with immunoSEQ multiplex PCR; in TCRdb, only in-frame clones are kept and a portion is missing. The sample shows tens of thousands of clones, 76% of them seen only once. Time point noted: week 35, safety follow-up. Vaccination comprised doses that each held 300 ug of mutant IDH1 20-mer peptide, plus topical imiquimod. Trimming took off 0 bases at V and 4 bases at J, with 10 bases between the two ends. This CDR3 is 14 amino acids long. Germline V CDR1 and CDR2: SGHRS, YFSETQ. Points on this clone: Its antigen is undetermined.

The chain combines TRBV5-1 with TRBJ1-2; maybe TRBD1 (5 bases). The receptor was derived from a middle-aged man with glioma. The material sequenced was PBMCs, taken from a glioma patient whose treatment included an IDH1 peptide vaccine. Written as DNA, the CDR3 is TGCGCCAGCAGCTTGGAGGGGTTGCCCTATGGCTACACCTTC. Translating it yields CASSLEGLPYGYTF.